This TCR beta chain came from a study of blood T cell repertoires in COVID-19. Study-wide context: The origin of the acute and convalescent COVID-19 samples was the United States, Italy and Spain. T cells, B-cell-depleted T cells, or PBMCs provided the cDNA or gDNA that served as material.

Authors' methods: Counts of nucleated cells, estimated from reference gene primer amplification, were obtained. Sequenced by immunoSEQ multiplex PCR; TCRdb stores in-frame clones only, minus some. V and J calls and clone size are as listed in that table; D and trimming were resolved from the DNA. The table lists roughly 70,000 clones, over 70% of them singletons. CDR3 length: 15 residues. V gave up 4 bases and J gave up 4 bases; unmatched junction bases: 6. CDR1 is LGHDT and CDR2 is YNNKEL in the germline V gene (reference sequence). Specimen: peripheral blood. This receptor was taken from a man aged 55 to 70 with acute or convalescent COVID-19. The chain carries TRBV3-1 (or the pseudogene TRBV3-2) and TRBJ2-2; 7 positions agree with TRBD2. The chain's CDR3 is CASSPTSMGTGELFF. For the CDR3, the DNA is TGTGCCAGCAGCCCGACTAGCATGGGCACCGGGGAGCTGTTTTTT.